This T cell receptor (beta chain) is drawn from a study of T cell responses to AZD1222 COVID-19 vaccine (dated by TCRdb to the early 2020s). The study in broad terms: Because spike-specific TCR depth and breadth did not differ between the two schedules, AZD1222 recipients who got a second dose at roughly 4 weeks were pooled with those who got a second dose at roughly 12 weeks. Trial participants were enrolled into age subgroups of 18-55, 56-69 and 70-plus years, which contained approximately 150, 28 and 58 TCR-sequenced participants, respectively. A total of about 250 trial participants underwent TCR sequencing, of whom about 200 had received two doses of AZD1222 and some 25 had received two doses of the MenACWY control vaccine. Study-wide conclusions, independent of this receptor: Conclusions about previously exposed vaccinees are limited, since just five or six AZD1222 recipients were seropositive for SARS-CoV-2 at baseline. Epitopes outside the regions mutated in the B.1.351 and B.1.1.7 variants were reportedly recognized by nearly half of the unique spike-specific TCRs. Because no day 14 peak-response samples were available, repertoires were characterized only after the peak T cell response. Vaccine-associated CD4 TCRs spanned the whole spike protein, with dominant responses in regions 160-218 and 743-854. Spike-specific TCR breadth and depth rose significantly after two AZD1222 doses compared with day 0 and with MenACWY recipients. The 56-69-year group was small, and its depth increase did not reach significance, likely because of low power. Participants were mostly white British, with more females than males. The authors suggested clonal diversity may have been underestimated.

The CDR3 regions of human TCRbeta chains were analyzed by immunosequencing. In the paper's pipeline: Repertoire TCRs were checked for matches against a reference library of SARS-CoV-2-specific TCRs that had been generated using the MIRA antigen-specificity platform. Breadth was defined as the fraction of unique TCRs that were SARS-CoV-2-associated, and depth was defined as the fraction of total T cells that were SARS-CoV-2-associated. Using the MIRA data, each spike-specific TCR was mapped to the spike region that the TCR reacts to and placed in a CD4 or CD8 class. Log10-transformed breadth and depth values were compared by one-way ANOVA with Sidak's multiple comparisons tests. This is the immuneACCESS table as TCRdb keeps it, with only in-frame sequences that have V and J called. A part of the clones is gone; compared with another copy, unresolved V genes explain less than half, and the rest is unexplained. The V and J calls and clone size are taken from that table; D and trimming were inferred from the DNA. The sample contains over 100,000 clones, around 90% of them found a single time. The ten largest clones add up to 8% to 9.5% of the sample.

The CDR3 contains 16 residues, cysteine and phenylalanine counted. Of the read, only the CDR3 DNA is kept; its 48 bases are in frame from base 1. This specimen's time point label, per the study, means: baseline before first vaccination. Vaccinee samples were obtained from the UK trials COV001 and COV002, which included a single-blind randomized controlled phase 2/3 trial of AZD1222 (ChAdOx1 nCoV-19) in healthy adults. For TCRbeta chain sequencing, PBMC samples from trial participants were taken at day 0 and at day 28 after the second dose. With regard to this clone: Its specific antigen is unknown. Base qualities are not recorded, but no much larger clone differs from it by a single base.

The starting material was peripheral blood, obtained on day 0 of AZD1222 vaccination. This TCR was recovered from an adult in good health. The sequence joins TRBV12-2 to TRBJ1-5; no DNA check was done on the table's D call, TRBD1. TRBV12-2 is listed as a pseudogene. At the DNA level, the sequence is TGTGCAAGTCGCCCCTCGGACAGGGTGGACAATCAGCCCCAGCATTTT. This encodes CASRPSDRVDNQPQHF.